The 2 T cell receptor beta chains below come from one sample, sequenced in a study of blood T cells in healthy people across ages. It was with a sample-barcoded 5' primer and a J-beta primer mix that a second PCR of about 7 to 12 cycles was run. A single record per CDR3 protein comes from TCRdb applying MiXCR to the 5' RACE reads. The table lists about 780,000 distinct CDR3 sequences, about 47% of them singletons. Sequencing used blood. Every receptor here comes from a man aged 80 or over in good health.

There are a few counts of this clonotype. The chain has TRBV18 and TRBJ1-2; D is unclear. The V gene lost 1 base and the J gene lost 0 bases, with 9 bases spanning the gap. The CDR3 is 15 amino acids. Germline CDR1 is KGHSH and CDR2 is LQKENI. The CDR3 region has the DNA TGTGCCAGCTCACCACAGGGTACCGCTAACTATGGCTACACCTTC. Amino acid sequence: CASSPQGTANYGYTF.

This clonotype came up many times. The rearrangement links TRBV12-3 or TRBV12-4 to TRBJ2-7; 10 bases match TRBD2. This CDR3 has 14 residues. Germline trimming cut 6 bases from V and 5 bases from J; bases unmatched to any gene: 7. CDR3 in amino acids: CASSYSGRLHEQYF. The CDR3 DNA sequence: TGTGCCAGCAGCTATAGCGGGAGGCTCCACGAGCAGTACTTC.